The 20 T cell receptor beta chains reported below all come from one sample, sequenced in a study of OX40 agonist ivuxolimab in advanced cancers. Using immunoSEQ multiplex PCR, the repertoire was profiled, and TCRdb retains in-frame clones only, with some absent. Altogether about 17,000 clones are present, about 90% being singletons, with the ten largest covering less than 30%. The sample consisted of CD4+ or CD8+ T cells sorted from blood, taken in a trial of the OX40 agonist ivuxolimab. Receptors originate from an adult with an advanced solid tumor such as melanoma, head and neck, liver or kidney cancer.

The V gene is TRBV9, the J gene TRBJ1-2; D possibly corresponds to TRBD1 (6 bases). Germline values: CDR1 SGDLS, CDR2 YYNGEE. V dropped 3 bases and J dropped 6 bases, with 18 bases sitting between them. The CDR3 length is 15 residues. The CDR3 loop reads CASSAMGADRDGYTF. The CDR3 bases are TGTGCCAGCAGCGCCATGGGGGCTGATCGGGATGGCTACACCTTC.

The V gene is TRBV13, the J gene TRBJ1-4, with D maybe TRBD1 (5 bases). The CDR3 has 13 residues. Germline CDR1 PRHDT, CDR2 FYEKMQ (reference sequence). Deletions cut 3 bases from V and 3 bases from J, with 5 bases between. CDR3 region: CASSLGANEKLFF. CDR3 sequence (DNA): TGTGCCAGCAGCTTGGGGGCTAATGAAAAACTGTTTTTT. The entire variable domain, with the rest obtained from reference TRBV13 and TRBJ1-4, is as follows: AAGVIQSPRHLIKEKRETATLKCYPIPRHDTVYWYQQGPGQDPQFLISFYEKMQSDKGSIPDRFSAQQFSDYHSELNMSSLELGDSALYFCASSLGANEKLFFGSGTQLSVL.

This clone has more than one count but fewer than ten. For the CDR3, the DNA is TGTGCCAGCAGCTCAGGGGGCGCATCTGGAGATACGCAGTATTTT. As protein: CASSSGGASGDTQYF. The J gene is TRBJ2-3, the V gene TRBV6-4; 8 nucleotides align to TRBD1. The germline V gene has CDR1 MRHNA and CDR2 SNTAGT. There are 15 residues in the CDR3. J lost 5 bases, V lost 6 bases, and 10 bases had no gene match.

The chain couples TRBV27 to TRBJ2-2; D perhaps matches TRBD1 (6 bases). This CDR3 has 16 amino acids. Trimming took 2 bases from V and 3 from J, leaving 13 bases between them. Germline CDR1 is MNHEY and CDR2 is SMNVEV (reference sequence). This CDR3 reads CASSLNRVEDTGELFF. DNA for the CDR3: TGTGCCAGCAGTTTAAACAGGGTGGAGGACACCGGGGAGCTGTTTTTT.

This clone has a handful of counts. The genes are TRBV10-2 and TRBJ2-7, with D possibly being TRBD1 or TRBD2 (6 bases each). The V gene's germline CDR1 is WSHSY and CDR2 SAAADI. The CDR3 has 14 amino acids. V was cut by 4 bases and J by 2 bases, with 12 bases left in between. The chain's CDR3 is CASSGLGGTYEQYF. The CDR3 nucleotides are TGCGCCAGCAGTGGCCTAGGGGGGACCTACGAGCAGTACTTC.

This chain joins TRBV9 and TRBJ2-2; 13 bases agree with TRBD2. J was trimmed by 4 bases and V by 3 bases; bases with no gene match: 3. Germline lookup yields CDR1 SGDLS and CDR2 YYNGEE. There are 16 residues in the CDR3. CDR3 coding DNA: TGTGCCAGCAGCGGGGGACTAGCGGGGATCACCGGGGAGCTGTTTTTT. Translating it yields CASSGGLAGITGELFF.

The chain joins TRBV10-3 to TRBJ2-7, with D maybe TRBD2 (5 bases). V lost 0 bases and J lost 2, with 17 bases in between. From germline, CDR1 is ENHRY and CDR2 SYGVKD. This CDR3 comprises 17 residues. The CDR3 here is CAISESPRALGTYEQYF. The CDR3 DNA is TGTGCCATCAGTGAGTCGCCGCGGGCTCTGGGGACCTACGAGCAGTACTTC.

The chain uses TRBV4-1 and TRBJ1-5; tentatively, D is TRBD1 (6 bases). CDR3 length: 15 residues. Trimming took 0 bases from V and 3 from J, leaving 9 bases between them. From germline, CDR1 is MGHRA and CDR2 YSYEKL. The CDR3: CASSQDNRDNQPQHF. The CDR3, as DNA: TGCGCCAGCAGCCAAGATAACAGGGACAATCAGCCCCAGCATTTT.

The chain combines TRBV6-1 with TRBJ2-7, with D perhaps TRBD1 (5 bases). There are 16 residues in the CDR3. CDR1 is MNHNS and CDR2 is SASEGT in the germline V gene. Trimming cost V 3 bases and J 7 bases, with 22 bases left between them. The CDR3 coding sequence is TGTGCCAGCAGTGATTCTTCGTGGGGCGCGTTGGAGGAGCAGTACTTC. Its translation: CASSDSSWGALEEQYF.

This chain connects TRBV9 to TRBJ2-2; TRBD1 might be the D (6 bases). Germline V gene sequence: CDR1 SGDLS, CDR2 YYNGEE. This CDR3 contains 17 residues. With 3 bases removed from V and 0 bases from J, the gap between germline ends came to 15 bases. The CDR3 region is CASSERVTGTNTGELFF. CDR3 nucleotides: TGTGCCAGCAGCGAGAGGGTAACAGGGACGAACACCGGGGAGCTGTTTTTT.

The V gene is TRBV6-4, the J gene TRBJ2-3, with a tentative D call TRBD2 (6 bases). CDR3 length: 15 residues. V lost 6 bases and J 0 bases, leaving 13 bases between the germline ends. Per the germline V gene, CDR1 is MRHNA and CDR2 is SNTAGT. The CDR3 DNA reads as TGTGCCAGCAGCGGAGGGGATACAAGCACAGATACGCAGTATTTT. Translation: CASSGGDTSTDTQYF.

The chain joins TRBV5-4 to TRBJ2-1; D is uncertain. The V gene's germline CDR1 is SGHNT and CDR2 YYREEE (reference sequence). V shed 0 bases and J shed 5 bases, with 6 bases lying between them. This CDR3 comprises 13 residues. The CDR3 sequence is CASSLVVNNEQFF. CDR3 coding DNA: TGTGCCAGCAGCTTGGTGGTGAACAATGAGCAGTTCTTC. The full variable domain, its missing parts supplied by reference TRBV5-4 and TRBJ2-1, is ETGVTQSPTHLIKTRGQQVTLRCSSQSGHNTVSWYQQALGQGPQFIFQYYREEENGRGNFPPRFSGLQFPNYSSELNVNALELDDSALYLCASSLVVNNEQFFGPGTRLTVL.

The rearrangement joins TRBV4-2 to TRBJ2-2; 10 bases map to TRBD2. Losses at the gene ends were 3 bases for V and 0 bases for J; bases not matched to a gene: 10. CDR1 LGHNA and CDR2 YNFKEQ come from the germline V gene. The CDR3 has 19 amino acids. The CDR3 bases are TGTGCCAGCAGCCAGCTAGCGGGGGCCACCTTTTCGAACACCGGGGAGCTGTTTTTT. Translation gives CASSQLAGATFSNTGELFF.

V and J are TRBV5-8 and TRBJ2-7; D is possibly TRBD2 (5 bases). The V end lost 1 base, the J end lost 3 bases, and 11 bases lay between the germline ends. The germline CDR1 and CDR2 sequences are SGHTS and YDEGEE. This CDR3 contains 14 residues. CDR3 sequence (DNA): TGTGCCAGCAGCTTGCGGACGGGAAACTACGAGCAGTACTTC. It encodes CASSLRTGNYEQYF. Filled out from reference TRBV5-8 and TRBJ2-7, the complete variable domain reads EAGVTQSPTHLIKTRGQQATLRCSPISGHTSVYWYQQALGLGLQFLLWYDEGEERNRGNFPPRFSGRQFPNYSSELNVNALELEDSALYLCASSLRTGNYEQYFGPGTRLTVT.

This CDR3 is CASSLNPRGLSQPQHF. The DNA for the CDR3 is TGTGCCAGCAGTTTAAATCCCAGGGGGCTTAGTCAGCCCCAGCATTTT. J is TRBJ1-5 and V is TRBV28, with TRBD1 identical over 8 bases. Per the germline V gene, CDR1 is MDHEN and CDR2 is SYDVKM. The CDR3 is made up of 16 amino acids. Unmatched junction bases numbered 9, after V lost 2 bases and J lost 6 bases.

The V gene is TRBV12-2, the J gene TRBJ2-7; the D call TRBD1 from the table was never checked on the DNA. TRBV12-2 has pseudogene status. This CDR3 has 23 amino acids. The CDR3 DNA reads TGTGCAAGTCGCTTCACTACCCCGGGAAGAGATAGGAGAACTGGACAGGGTGTCTACGAGCAGTACTTC. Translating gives CASRFTTPGRDRRTGQGVYEQYF.

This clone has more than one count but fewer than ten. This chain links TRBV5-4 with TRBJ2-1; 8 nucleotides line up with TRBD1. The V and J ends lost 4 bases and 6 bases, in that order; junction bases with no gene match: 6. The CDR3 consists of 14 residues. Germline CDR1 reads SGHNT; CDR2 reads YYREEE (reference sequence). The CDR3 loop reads CASSLDRAANEQFF. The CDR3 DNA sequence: TGTGCCAGCAGCCTGGACAGGGCGGCCAATGAGCAGTTCTTC.

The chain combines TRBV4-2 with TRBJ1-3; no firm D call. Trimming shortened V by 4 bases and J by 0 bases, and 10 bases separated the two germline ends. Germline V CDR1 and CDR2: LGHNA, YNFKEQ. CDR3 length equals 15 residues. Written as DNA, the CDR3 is TGTGCCAGCAGCCCAGACGTCTTCTCTGGAAACACCATATATTTT. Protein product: CASSPDVFSGNTIYF.

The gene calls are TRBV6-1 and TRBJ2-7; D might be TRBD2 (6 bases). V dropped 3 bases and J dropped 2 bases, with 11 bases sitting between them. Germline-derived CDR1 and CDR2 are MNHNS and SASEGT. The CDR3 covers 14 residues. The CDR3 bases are TGTGCCAGCAGTGAGAGGCGGGGTACCTACGAGCAGTACTTC. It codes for CASSERRGTYEQYF.

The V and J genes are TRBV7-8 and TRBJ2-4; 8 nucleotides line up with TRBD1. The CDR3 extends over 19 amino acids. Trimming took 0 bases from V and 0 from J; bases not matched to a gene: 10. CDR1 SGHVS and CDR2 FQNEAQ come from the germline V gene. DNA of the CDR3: TGTGCCAGCAGCTTAGCGCGATGGACAGGGCCGTTAGCCAAAAACATTCAGTACTTC. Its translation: CASSLARWTGPLAKNIQYF.